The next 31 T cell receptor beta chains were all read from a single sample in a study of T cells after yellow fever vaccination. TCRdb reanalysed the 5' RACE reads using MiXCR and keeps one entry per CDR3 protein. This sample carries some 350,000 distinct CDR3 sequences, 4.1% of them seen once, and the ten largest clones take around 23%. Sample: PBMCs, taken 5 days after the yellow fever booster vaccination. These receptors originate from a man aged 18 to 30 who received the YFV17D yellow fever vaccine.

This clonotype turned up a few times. CDR3 residues: CSALEGGAGNQPQHF. CDR3 in DNA: TGCAGTGCTTTAGAAGGGGGCGCGGGCAATCAGCCCCAGCATTTT. The chain joins TRBV20-1 to TRBJ1-5, with TRBD1 matching over 7 bases. J lost 2 bases, V lost 5 bases, and 9 bases had no gene match. Germline V gene lookup returns CDR1 DFQATT and CDR2 SNEGSKA (reference sequence). The length of the CDR3 is 15 residues.

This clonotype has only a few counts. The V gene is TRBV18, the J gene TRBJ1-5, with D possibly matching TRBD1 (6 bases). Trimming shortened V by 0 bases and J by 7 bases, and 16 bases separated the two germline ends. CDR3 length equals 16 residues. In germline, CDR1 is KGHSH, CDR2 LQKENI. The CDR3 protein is CASSPPGGGRGQPQHF. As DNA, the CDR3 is TGTGCCAGCTCACCACCGGGGGGGGGGCGCGGGCAGCCCCAGCATTTT.

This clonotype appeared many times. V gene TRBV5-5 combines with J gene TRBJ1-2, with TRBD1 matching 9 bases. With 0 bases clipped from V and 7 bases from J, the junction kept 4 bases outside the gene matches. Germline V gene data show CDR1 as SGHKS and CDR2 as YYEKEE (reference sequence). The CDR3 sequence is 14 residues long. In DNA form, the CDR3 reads TGTGCCAGCAGCTTGGAGACAGGGGGTCGTGGCTACACCTTC. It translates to CASSLETGGRGYTF.

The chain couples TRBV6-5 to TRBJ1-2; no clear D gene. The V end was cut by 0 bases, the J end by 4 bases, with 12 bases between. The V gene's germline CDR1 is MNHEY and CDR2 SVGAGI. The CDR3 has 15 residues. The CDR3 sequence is CASSYSSRRIYGYTF. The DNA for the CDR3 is TGTGCCAGCAGTTACTCTTCCCGGCGTATCTATGGCTACACCTTC.

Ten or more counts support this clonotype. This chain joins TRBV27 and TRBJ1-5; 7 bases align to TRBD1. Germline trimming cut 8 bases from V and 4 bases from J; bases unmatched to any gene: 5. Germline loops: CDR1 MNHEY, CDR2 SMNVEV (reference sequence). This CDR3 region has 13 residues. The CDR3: CASRGGGNQPQHF. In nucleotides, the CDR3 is TGTGCCAGCCGAGGGGGCGGGAATCAGCCCCAGCATTTT.

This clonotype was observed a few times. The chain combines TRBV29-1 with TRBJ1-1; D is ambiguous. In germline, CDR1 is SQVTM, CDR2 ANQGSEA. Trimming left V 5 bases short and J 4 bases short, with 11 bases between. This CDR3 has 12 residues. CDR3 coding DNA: TGCAGCGTTCGGGTCGTGGCCACTGAAGCTTTCTTT. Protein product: CSVRVVATEAFF.

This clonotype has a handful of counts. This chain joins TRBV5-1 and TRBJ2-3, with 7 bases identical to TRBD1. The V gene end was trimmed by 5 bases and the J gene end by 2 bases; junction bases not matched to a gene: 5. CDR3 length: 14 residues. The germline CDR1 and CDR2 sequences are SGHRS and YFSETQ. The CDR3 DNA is TGCGCCAGCAGACCGGGACAGAACACAGATACGCAGTATTTT. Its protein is CASRPGQNTDTQYF. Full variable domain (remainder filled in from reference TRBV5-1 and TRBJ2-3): KAGVTQTPRYLIKTRGQQVTLSCSPISGHRSVSWYQQTPGQGLQFLFEYFSETQRNKGNFPGRFSGRQFSNSRSEMNVSTLELGDSALYLCASRPGQNTDTQYFGPGTRLTVL.

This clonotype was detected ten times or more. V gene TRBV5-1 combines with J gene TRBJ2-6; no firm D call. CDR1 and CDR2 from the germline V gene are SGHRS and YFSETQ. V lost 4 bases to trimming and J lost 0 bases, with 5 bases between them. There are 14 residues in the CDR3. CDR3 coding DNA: TGCGCCAGCAGCGTCAGCTCTGGGGCCAACGTCCTGACTTTC. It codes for CASSVSSGANVLTF.

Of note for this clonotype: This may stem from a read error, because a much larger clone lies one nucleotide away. The CDR3 loop reads CSARFLMGGKEKLIF. CDR3 sequence (DNA): TGCAGTGCTAGATTCCTCATGGGGGGAAAGGAAAAACTGATTTTT. The V call is TRBV20-1, the J call TRBJ1-4, with D perhaps matching TRBD1 (5 bases). Germline loops: CDR1 DFQATT, CDR2 SNEGSKA (reference sequence). This CDR3 region has 15 residues.

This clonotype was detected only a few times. The CDR3: CASSLVMWGDEQYF. CDR3 bases: TGTGCCAGCAGTTTAGTTATGTGGGGAGATGAGCAGTACTTC. The V gene is TRBV12-3 or TRBV12-4, the J gene TRBJ2-7; D may be TRBD2 (5 bases). V lost 1 base, J lost 7 bases, and 14 bases lay in between. The CDR3 is 14 amino acids.

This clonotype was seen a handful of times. CDR3: CASSPWTGEKETQYF. The CDR3 DNA reads TGTGCCAGCAGCCCCTGGACAGGGGAAAAAGAGACCCAGTACTTC. The chain has TRBV7-8 and TRBJ2-5; TRBD1 matches 9 bases. The junction had 7 bases not matched to a gene; V was cut back by 5 bases and J by 3 bases. This CDR3 comprises 15 residues. Germline V CDR1 and CDR2: SGHVS, FQNEAQ.

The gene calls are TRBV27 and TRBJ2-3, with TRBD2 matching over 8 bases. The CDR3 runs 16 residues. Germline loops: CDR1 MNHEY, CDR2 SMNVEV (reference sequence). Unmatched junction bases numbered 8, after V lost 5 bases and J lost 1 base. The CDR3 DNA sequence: TGTGCCAGCAGTACCGGACTAGCTGTAGGCACAGATACGCAGTATTTT. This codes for CASSTGLAVGTDTQYF.

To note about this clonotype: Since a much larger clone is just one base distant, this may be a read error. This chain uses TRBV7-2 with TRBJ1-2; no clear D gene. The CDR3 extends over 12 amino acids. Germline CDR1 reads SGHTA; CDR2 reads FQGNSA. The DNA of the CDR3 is TGTGCCAGCAGCTTAGATGACGTTGGCTTCACCTTC. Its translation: CASSLDDVGFTF. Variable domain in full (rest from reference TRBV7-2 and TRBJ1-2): GAGVSQSPSNKVTEKGKDVELRCDPISGHTALYWYRQSLGQGLEFLIYFQGNSAPDKSGLPSDRFSAERTGGSVSTLTIQRTQQEDSAVYLCASSLDDVGFTFGSGTRLTVV.

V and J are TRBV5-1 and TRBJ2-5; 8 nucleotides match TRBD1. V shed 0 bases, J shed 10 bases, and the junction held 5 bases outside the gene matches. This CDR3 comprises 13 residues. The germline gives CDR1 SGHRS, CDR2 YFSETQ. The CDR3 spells CASSLGDRRIQYF. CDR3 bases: TGCGCCAGCAGCTTGGGGGACAGGAGGATCCAGTACTTC.

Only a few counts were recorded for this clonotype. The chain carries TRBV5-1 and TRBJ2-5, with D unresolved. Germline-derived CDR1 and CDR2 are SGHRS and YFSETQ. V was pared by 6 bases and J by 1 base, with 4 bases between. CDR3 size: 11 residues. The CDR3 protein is CASTAQETQYF. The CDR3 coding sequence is TGCGCCAGCACGGCCCAAGAGACCCAGTACTTC.

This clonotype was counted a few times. The chain's CDR3 is CASSLALAGVRETQYF. CDR3 DNA: TGCGCCAGCAGCTTGGCGCTAGCGGGGGTTAGGGAGACCCAGTACTTC. The chain carries TRBV5-1 and TRBJ2-5; TRBD2 matches at 10 bases. This CDR3 spans 16 amino acids. Germline V CDR1 and CDR2: SGHRS, YFSETQ. Germline trimming cut 0 bases from V and 5 bases from J; bases unmatched to any gene: 7.

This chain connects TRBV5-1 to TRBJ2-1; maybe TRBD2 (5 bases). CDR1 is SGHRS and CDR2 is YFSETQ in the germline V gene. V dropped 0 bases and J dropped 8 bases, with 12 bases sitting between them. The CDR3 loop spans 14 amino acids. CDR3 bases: TGCGCCAGCAGCTTGGCCGGGGTCTGGGATGAGCAGTTCTTC. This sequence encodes CASSLAGVWDEQFF. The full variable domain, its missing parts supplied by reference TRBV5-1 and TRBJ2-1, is KAGVTQTPRYLIKTRGQQVTLSCSPISGHRSVSWYQQTPGQGLQFLFEYFSETQRNKGNFPGRFSGRQFSNSRSEMNVSTLELGDSALYLCASSLAGVWDEQFFGPGTRLTVL.

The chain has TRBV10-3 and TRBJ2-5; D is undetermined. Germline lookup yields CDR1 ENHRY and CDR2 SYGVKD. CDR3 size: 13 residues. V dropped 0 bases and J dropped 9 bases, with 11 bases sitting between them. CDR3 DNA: TGTGCCATCAGTGAGTCAAGTGATGGGTCCCAGTACTTC. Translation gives CAISESSDGSQYF.

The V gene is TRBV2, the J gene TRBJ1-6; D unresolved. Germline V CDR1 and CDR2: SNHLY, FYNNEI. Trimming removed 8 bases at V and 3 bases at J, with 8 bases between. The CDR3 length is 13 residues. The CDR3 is CASVDNYNSPLHF. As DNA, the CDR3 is TGTGCCAGCGTTGACAACTATAATTCACCCCTCCACTTT.

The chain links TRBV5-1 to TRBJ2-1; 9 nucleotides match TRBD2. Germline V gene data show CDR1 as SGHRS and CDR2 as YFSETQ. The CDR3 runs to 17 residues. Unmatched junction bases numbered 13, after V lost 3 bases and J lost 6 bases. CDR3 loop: CASSSTRAGGPFNEQFF. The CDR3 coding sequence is TGCGCCAGCAGCTCCACCCGGGCGGGGGGGCCGTTCAATGAGCAGTTCTTC.

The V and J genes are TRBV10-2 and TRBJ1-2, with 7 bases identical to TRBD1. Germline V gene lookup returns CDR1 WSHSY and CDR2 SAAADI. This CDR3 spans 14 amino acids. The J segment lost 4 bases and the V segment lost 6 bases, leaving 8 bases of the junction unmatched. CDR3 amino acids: CASRETGLGYGYTF. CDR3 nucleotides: TGCGCCAGCAGGGAGACAGGGCTGGGCTATGGCTACACCTTC.

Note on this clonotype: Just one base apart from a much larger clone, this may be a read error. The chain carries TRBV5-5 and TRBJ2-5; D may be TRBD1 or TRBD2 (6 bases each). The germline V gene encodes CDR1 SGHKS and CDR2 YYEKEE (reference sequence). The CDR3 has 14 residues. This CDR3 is CASRWRGEGETKYF. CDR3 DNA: TGTGCCAGCAGATGGAGGGGGGAAGGGGAGACCAAGTACTTC.

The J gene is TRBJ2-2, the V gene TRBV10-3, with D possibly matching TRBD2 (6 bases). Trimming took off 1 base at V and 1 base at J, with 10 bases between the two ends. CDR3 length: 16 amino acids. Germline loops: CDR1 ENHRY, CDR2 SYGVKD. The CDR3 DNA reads TGTGCCATCAGTGAGTGGGAGGAAGGGAACACCGGGGAGCTGTTTTTT. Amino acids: CAISEWEEGNTGELFF.

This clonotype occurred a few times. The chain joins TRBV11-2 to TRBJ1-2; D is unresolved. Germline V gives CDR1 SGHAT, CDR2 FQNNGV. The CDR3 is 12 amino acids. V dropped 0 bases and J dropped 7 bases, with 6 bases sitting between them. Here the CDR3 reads CASSLETVGYTF. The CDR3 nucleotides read TGTGCCAGCAGCTTAGAGACCGTTGGCTACACCTTC.

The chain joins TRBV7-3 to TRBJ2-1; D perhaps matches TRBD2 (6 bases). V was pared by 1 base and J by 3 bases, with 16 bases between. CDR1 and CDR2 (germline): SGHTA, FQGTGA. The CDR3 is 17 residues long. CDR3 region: CASSLNPFGGIYNEQFF. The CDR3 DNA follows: TGTGCCAGCAGCTTAAACCCCTTCGGCGGGATCTACAATGAGCAGTTCTTC. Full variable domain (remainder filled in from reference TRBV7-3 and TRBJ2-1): GAGVSQTPSNKVTEKGKYVELRCDPISGHTALYWYRQSLGQGPEFLIYFQGTGAADDSGLPNDRFFAVRPEGSVSTLKIQRTERGDSAVYLCASSLNPFGGIYNEQFFGPGTRLTVL.

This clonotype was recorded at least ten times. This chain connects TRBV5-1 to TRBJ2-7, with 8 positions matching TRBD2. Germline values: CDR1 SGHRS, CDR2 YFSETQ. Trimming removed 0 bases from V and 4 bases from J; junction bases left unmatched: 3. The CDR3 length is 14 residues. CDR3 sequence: CASSLGGGRYEQYV. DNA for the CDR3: TGCGCCAGCAGCTTGGGCGGGGGGCGGTACGAGCAGTACGTC.

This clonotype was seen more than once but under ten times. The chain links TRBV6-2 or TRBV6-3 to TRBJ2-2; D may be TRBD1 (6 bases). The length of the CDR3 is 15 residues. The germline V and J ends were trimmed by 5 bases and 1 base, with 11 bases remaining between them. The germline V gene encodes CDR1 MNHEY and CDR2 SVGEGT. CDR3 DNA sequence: TGTGCCAGCAGTCGCACGACAGGGAACACCGGGGAGCTGTTTTTT. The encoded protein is CASSRTTGNTGELFF.

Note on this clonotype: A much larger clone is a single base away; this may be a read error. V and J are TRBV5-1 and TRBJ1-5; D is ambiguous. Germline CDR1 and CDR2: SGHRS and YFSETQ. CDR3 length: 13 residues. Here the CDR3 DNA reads TGCGCCAGCAGCCCAGAAGGCAATCAGCGCCAGCATTTT. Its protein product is CASSPEGNQRQHF.

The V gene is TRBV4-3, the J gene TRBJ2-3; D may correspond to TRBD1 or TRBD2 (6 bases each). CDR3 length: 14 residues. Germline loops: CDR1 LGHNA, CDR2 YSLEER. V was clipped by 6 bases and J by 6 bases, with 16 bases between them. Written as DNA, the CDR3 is TGCGCCAGCAGGAGGACAGTGGGGACTGATACGCAGTATTTT. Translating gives CASRRTVGTDTQYF.

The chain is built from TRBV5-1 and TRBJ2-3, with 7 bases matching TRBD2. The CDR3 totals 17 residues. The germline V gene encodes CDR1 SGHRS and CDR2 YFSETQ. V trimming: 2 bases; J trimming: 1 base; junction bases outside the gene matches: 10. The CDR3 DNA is TGCGCCAGCAGCTTATCCCGGACTAGTGATGGCACAGATACGCAGTATTTT. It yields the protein CASSLSRTSDGTDTQYF.

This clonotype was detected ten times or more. The DNA for the CDR3 is TGTGCCAGCAGCCGGGACACTCGGAACACCGGGGAGCTGTTTTTT. Translated, it gives CASSRDTRNTGELFF. The gene calls are TRBV2 and TRBJ2-2; D might be TRBD1 (6 bases). Trimming removed 6 bases from V and 1 base from J, with 12 bases in between. The V gene's germline CDR1 is SNHLY and CDR2 FYNNEI. The CDR3 runs 15 residues.